The rows below give T cell receptor beta chains drawn from one sample of a study of blood T cell repertoires in COVID-19. Produced via immunoSEQ multiplex PCR; TCRdb's table is partial and in-frame only. The sample consists of approximately 65,000 clones, 90% of them appearing once. Sequences were obtained from peripheral blood. These receptors all come from a woman younger than 30 with acute or convalescent COVID-19. The CDR3 runs from the conserved cysteine through the conserved F or W. D genes are given only for firm matches. Clone size is shown for a subset of rows, as once, few, many or a class of expanded clone.

NA	TRBV5-5	TRBJ1-2	TRBD1	CASNLPGQGYGYTF	TGTGCCAGCAACCTACCGGGACAGGGGTATGGCTACACCTTC
few	TRBV5-4	TRBJ1-4	TRBD1	CASSQDRSNEKLFF	TGTGCCAGCAGCCAGGACAGGAGTAATGAAAAACTGTTTTTT
once	TRBV19	TRBJ1-4	NA	CASSMGRTTNEKLFF	TGTGCCAGTAGTATGGGGAGGACAACTAATGAAAAACTGTTTTTT
NA	TRBV14	TRBJ2-7	TRBD2	CASSPGLGFYEQYF	TGTGCCAGCAGTCCCGGACTAGGTTTCTACGAGCAGTACTTC
few	TRBV6-5	TRBJ1-1	NA	CASSIQGENTEAFF	TGTGCCAGCAGTATACAGGGAGAGAACACTGAAGCTTTCTTT
NA	TRBV19	TRBJ1-5	NA	CASSIVRQGDQPQHF	TGTGCCAGTAGTATAGTGAGGCAGGGCGATCAGCCCCAGCATTTT
NA	TRBV7-6	TRBJ1-3	TRBD1	CASSLGTGTGNTIYF	TGTGCCAGCAGCTTGGGGACAGGCACTGGAAACACCATATATTTT
NA	TRBV10-3	TRBJ1-6	NA	CAIAPGVNSPLHF	TGTGCCATCGCCCCGGGTGTTAATTCACCCCTCCACTTT
NA	TRBV3-1/TRBV3-2	TRBJ2-5	TRBD2	CATRRGSGGPQETQYF	TGTGCCACCAGACGGGGAAGCGGGGGGCCCCAAGAGACCCAGTACTTC
NA	TRBV30	TRBJ2-3	NA	CAWSVRSRDTQYF	TGTGCCTGGAGTGTACGATCGCGAGATACGCAGTATTTT
few	TRBV6-2/TRBV6-3	TRBJ1-2	NA	CASSYSTDYGYTF	TGTGCCAGCAGTTACTCGACTGACTATGGCTACACCTTC
NA	TRBV6-5	TRBJ1-4	NA	CASSPTGNNEKLFF	TGTGCCAGCAGTCCGACAGGAAACAATGAAAAACTGTTTTTT
NA	TRBV6-2/TRBV6-3	TRBJ1-6	TRBD1	CASSPLGQRNSPLHF	TGTGCCAGCAGTCCGTTGGGACAGCGAAATTCACCCCTCCACTTT
NA	TRBV12-3/TRBV12-4	TRBJ1-6	NA	CASSRERDSPLHF	TGTGCCAGCAGCAGGGAACGAGATTCACCCCTCCACTTT
NA	TRBV2	TRBJ1-5	NA	CASSVGGLDNQPQHF	TGTGCCAGCAGTGTTGGGGGGTTGGACAATCAGCCCCAGCATTTT
NA	TRBV18	TRBJ1-6	NA	CASSHGPSSYNSPLHF	TGTGCCAGCTCACACGGTCCTAGCTCCTATAATTCACCCCTCCACTTT
NA	TRBV28	TRBJ2-5	NA	CASSLSTVQETQYF	TGTGCCAGCAGTTTGTCGACAGTCCAAGAGACCCAGTACTTC
NA	TRBV6-5	TRBJ1-4	TRBD1	CASRTGTWGEKLFF	TGTGCCAGCAGGACAGGGACGTGGGGTGAAAAACTGTTTTTT
NA	TRBV4-1	TRBJ2-1	TRBD2	CASTPTGLYNEQFF	TGCGCCAGCACGCCCACGGGACTATACAATGAGCAGTTCTTC
NA	TRBV2	TRBJ2-1	NA	CASSALRGERLTYNEQFF	TGTGCCAGCAGTGCCCTTCGCGGGGAGAGATTGACGTACAATGAGCAGTTCTTC
NA	TRBV7-9	TRBJ1-2	NA	CASSSSGGGSYGYTF	TGTGCCAGCAGCTCATCTGGGGGCGGATCCTATGGCTACACCTTC
NA	TRBV3-1/TRBV3-2	TRBJ1-2	TRBD1	CASSRQGEGGYTF	TGTGCCAGCAGCCGACAGGGGGAAGGGGGCTACACCTTC
NA	TRBV12-3/TRBV12-4	TRBJ2-1	NA	CASSPHAGNEQFF	TGTGCCAGCAGTCCCCACGCGGGCAATGAGCAGTTCTTC
NA	TRBV7-9	TRBJ2-1	TRBD2	CASGIQREGEQFF	TGTGCCAGCGGTATCCAGCGGGAAGGTGAGCAGTTCTTC
NA	TRBV5-4	TRBJ2-7	TRBD1	CASRRTGNEQYF	TGTGCCAGCAGACGGACAGGGAACGAGCAGTACTTC
NA	TRBV9	TRBJ2-3	NA	CASSVGGALTDTQYF	TGTGCCAGCAGCGTAGGGGGCGCCCTCACAGATACGCAGTATTTT
NA	TRBV13	TRBJ2-3	TRBD2	CASSSSWLAGLAGGTGSTDTQYF	TGTGCCAGCAGCTCATCGTGGCTCGCGGGACTAGCGGGGGGGACGGGGTCCACAGATACGCAGTATTTT
NA	TRBV9	TRBJ2-2	NA	CASSGGHTGELFF	TGTGCCAGCAGTGGAGGCCATACCGGGGAGCTGTTTTTT
once	TRBV7-9	TRBJ1-3	NA	CASSLRGSPGNTIYF	TGTGCCAGCAGCTTACGGGGTTCGCCTGGAAACACCATATATTTT
NA	TRBV19	TRBJ1-5	NA	CASSIDGGPQPQHF	TGTGCCAGTAGTATAGACGGGGGGCCTCAGCCCCAGCATTTT
NA	TRBV6-5	TRBJ1-1	NA	CASRPPRGTTEAFF	TGTGCCAGCAGACCCCCCAGGGGCACCACTGAAGCTTTCTTT
NA	TRBV28	TRBJ1-1	NA	CASSPGVGTEAFF	TGTGCCAGCAGTCCAGGGGTCGGGACTGAAGCTTTCTTT
NA	TRBV15	TRBJ1-6	NA	CATSRDQRINSPLHF	TGTGCCACCAGCAGAGATCAGCGGATCAATTCACCCCTCCACTTT
NA	TRBV5-1	TRBJ2-5	NA	CASSSVRGGDETQYF	TGCGCCAGCAGCTCAGTTAGGGGCGGCGACGAGACCCAGTACTTC
few	TRBV7-2	TRBJ1-6	NA	CASSLDPADRTYNSPLHF	TGTGCCAGCAGCTTAGACCCTGCGGACAGAACCTATAATTCACCCCTCCACTTT
NA	TRBV28	TRBJ1-4	NA	CASSRPGNEKLFF	TGTGCCAGCAGCCGTCCGGGTAATGAAAAACTGTTTTTT
NA	TRBV6-5	TRBJ2-3	NA	CASSQLASDADTQYF	TGTGCCAGCAGTCAGCTAGCATCGGACGCAGATACGCAGTATTTT
NA	TRBV4-1	TRBJ1-5	TRBD1	CASSQEGQRQPQHF	TGCGCCAGCAGCCAGGAGGGACAGAGACAGCCCCAGCATTTT
once	TRBV7-8	TRBJ1-1	TRBD1	CASSSGQATVEAFF	TGTGCCAGCAGCTCCGGACAGGCAACCGTTGAAGCTTTCTTT
NA	TRBV3-1/TRBV3-2	TRBJ2-1	TRBD2	CASSKAGGLRDEQFF	TGTGCCAGCAGCAAAGCGGGAGGGCTTAGGGATGAGCAGTTCTTC
few	TRBV4-2	TRBJ1-2	NA	CASSQGGDLLYGYTF	TGTGCCAGCAGCCAAGGGGGCGACCTCCTCTATGGCTACACCTTC
NA	TRBV7-2	TRBJ2-7	TRBD2	CASSSLTSSEQYF	TGTGCCAGCAGCTCGTTGACTAGCTCCGAGCAGTACTTC
NA	TRBV2	TRBJ1-2	NA	CASGDGYTF	TGTGCCAGCGGAGACGGCTACACCTTC
NA	TRBV30	TRBJ1-1	NA	CAWNTVMNTEAFF	TGTGCCTGGAATACGGTGATGAACACTGAAGCTTTCTTT
once	TRBV12-3/TRBV12-4	TRBJ2-5	NA	CASSQQETQYF	TGTGCCAGCAGCCAGCAAGAGACCCAGTACTTC
NA	TRBV7-9	TRBJ2-7	NA	CASSSPTNYEQYF	TGTGCCAGCAGCTCCCCGACAAACTACGAGCAGTACTTC
NA	TRBV5-6	TRBJ1-2	NA	CASSGGGGYTF	TGTGCCAGCAGCGGGGGAGGCGGCTACACCTTC
NA	TRBV14	TRBJ1-2	TRBD1	CASSPYAGGLYGYTF	TGTGCCAGCAGCCCCTACGCAGGGGGGCTATATGGCTACACCTTC